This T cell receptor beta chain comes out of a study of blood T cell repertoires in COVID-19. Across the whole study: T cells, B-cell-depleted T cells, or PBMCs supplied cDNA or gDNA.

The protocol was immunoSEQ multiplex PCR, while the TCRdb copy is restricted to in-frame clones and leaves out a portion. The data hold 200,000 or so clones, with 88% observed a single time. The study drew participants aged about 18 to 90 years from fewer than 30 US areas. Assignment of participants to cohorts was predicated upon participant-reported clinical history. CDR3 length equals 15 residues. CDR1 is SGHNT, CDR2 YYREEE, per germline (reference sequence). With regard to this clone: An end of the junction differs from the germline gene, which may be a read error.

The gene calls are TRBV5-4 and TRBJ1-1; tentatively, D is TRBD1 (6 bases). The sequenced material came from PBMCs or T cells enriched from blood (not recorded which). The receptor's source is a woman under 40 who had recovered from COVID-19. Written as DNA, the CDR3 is TGTGCCAGCAGCCCGCGGACAGCTCAGAACACTGAAGCTTTTTTT. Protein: CASSPRTAQNTEAFF.